The entry below gives a single T cell receptor (beta chain) sequence along with its context. The antigen is unknown. CDR1 is SGHVS and CDR2 is FQNEAQ in the germline V gene. The CDR3 is 15 residues long. Trimming removed 5 bases at V and 8 bases at J, with 21 bases between. The sample originates from a study of T cells in localized non-small cell lung cancer. Findings of the study overall: Sequencing was restricted to one tumor region; therefore, heterogeneity remains possible. Detection in adjacent lung was observed for a median 57 of the top 100 tumor clones. Uninvolved neighboring lung showed the greatest T cell clonality, exceeding tumor.

Clones were read by immunoSEQ multiplex PCR, and TCRdb kept only the in-frame ones, dropping some. The sample lists roughly 34,000 clones; roughly 90% were seen once. V and J are TRBV7-8 and TRBJ1-1; D unclear. The source material was peripheral blood mononuclear cells, sampled before any cancer treatment. This clonotype was obtained from a man aged 40 to 70 with stage III lung adenocarcinoma. The CDR3 bases are TGTGCCAGCAGCAAAGGCCTGGCTCCCCCTGGGGAAGCTTTCTTT. This gives the protein CASSKGLAPPGEAFF.